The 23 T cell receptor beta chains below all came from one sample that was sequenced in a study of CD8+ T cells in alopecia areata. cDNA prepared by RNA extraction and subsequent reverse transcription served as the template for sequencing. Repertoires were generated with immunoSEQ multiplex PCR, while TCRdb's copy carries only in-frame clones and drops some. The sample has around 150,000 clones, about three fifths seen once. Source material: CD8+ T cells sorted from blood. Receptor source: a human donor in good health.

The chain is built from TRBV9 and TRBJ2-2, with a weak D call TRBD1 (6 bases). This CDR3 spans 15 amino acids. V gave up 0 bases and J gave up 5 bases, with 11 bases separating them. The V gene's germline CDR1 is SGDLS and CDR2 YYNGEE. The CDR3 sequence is CASSVGGLVTGELFF. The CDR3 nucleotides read TGTGCCAGCAGCGTAGGGGGGCTGGTAACCGGGGAGCTGTTTTTT.

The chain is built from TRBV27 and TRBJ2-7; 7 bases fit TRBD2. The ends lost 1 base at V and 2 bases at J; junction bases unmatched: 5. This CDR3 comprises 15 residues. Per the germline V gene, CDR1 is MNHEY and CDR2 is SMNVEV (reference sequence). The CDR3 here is CASSLFGGTTYEQYF. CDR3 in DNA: TGTGCCAGCAGTTTATTTGGCGGGACTACCTACGAGCAGTACTTC.

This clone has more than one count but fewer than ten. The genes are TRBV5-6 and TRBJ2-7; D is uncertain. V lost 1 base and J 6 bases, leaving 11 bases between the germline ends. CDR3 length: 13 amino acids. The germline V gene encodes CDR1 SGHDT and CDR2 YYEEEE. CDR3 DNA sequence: TGTGCCAGCAGCTTGCGATTATCGAGCGAGCAGTACTTC. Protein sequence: CASSLRLSSEQYF.

For the CDR3, the DNA is TGCGCCAGCAGCACAGGGACACTTGATTATGGCTACACCTTC. Its protein product is CASSTGTLDYGYTF. This sequence joins TRBV5-1 and TRBJ1-2, with D perhaps TRBD1 (6 bases). CDR3 length: 14 residues. Trimming left V 4 bases short and J 5 bases short, with 15 bases between. Looked up from germline, CDR1 is SGHRS and CDR2 is YFSETQ.

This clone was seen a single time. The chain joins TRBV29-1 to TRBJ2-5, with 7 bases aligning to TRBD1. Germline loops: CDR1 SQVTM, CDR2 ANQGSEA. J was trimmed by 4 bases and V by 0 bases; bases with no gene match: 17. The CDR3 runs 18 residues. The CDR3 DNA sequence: TGCAGCGTTGAAGATCTCCTAGGGACAGTCCAGGGTTTAGAGACCCAGTACTTC. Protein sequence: CSVEDLLGTVQGLETQYF.

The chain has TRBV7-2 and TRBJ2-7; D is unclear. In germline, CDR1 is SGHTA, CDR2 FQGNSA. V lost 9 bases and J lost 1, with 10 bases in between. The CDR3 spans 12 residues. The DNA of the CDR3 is TGTGCCAGTGGGCTCATGTCCTACGAGCAGTACTTC. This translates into CASGLMSYEQYF.

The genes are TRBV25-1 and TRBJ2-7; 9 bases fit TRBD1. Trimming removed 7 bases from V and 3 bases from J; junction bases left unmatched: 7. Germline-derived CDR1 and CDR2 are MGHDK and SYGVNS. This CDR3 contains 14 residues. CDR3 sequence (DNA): TGTGCCAGCACCGGGACAGGGCCTATCTACGAGCAGTACTTC. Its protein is CASTGTGPIYEQYF.

CDR3 coding DNA: TGTGCCTGGAACCCCCTCTCGGGAGAAACGGGGGTCGAGCAGTACTTC. It is translated as CAWNPLSGETGVEQYF. The V call is TRBV30, the J call TRBJ2-7, with a tentative D call TRBD2 (6 bases). The CDR3 has 16 amino acids. CDR1 and CDR2 (germline): GTSNPN, SVGIG (reference sequence). V lost 4 bases and J 6 bases, leaving 25 bases between the germline ends.

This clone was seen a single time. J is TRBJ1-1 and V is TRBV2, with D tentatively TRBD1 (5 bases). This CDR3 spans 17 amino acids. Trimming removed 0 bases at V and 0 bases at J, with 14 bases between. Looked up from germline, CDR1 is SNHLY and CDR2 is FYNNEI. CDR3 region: CASSEAPWDRMNTEAFF. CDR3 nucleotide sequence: TGTGCCAGCAGTGAAGCCCCCTGGGACCGCATGAACACTGAAGCTTTCTTT. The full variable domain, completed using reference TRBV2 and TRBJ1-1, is EPEVTQTPSHQVTQMGQEVILRCVPISNHLYFYWYRQILGQKVEFLVSFYNNEISEKSEIFDDQFSVERPDGSNFTLKIRSTKLEDSAMYFCASSEAPWDRMNTEAFFGQGTRLTVV.

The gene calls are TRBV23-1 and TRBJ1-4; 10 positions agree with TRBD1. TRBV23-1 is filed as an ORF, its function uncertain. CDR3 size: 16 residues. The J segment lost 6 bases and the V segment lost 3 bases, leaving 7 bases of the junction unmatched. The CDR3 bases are TGCGCCAGCAGTCAGGAGGTCGGGACAGGGGATGAAAAACTGTTTTTT. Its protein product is CASSQEVGTGDEKLFF.

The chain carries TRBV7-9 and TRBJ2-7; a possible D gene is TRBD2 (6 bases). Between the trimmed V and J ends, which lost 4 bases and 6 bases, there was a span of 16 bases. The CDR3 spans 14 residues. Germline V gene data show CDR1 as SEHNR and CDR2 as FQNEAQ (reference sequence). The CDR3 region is CASSSWTQGGEQYF. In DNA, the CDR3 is TGTGCCAGCAGCTCGTGGACCCAGGGAGGCGAGCAGTACTTC.

The CDR3 DNA reads TGCGCCAGCAGCTTTACGCCATCTTCAGCCACCAATGAGCAGTTCTTC. This encodes CASSFTPSSATNEQFF. The chain has TRBV5-1 and TRBJ2-1, with D unresolved. V lost 2 bases to trimming and J lost 6 bases, with 18 bases between them. The CDR3 covers 16 residues. The V gene's germline CDR1 is SGHRS and CDR2 YFSETQ. Complete variable domain (other parts from reference TRBV5-1 and TRBJ2-1): KAGVTQTPRYLIKTRGQQVTLSCSPISGHRSVSWYQQTPGQGLQFLFEYFSETQRNKGNFPGRFSGRQFSNSRSEMNVSTLELGDSALYLCASSFTPSSATNEQFFGPGTRLTVL.

CDR3 DNA sequence: TGTGCCAGCAGCTGGACAGGGACAGATACGCAGTATTTT. Encoded protein: CASSWTGTDTQYF. The rearrangement joins TRBV7-9 to TRBJ2-3; 8 bases match TRBD1. Trimming at V came to 4 bases and at J to 3 bases, leaving 0 bases not matched to a gene. The CDR3 runs 13 residues. Germline V gives CDR1 SEHNR, CDR2 FQNEAQ (reference sequence).

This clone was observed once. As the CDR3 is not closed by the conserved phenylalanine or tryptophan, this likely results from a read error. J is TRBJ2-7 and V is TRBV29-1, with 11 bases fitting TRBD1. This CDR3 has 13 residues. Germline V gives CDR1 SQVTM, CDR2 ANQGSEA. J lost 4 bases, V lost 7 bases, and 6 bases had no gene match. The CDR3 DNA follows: TGCAGCGCCTGGGACAGGGGGTCGTACGAGCAGTACCTC. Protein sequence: CSAWDRGSYEQYL.

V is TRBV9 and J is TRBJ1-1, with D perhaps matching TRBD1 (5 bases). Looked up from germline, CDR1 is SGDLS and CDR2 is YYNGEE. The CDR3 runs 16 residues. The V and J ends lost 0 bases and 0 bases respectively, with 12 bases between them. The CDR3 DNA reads TGTGCCAGCAGCGTAGTCCGGGACGTCGTGAACACTGAAGCTTTCTTT. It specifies CASSVVRDVVNTEAFF. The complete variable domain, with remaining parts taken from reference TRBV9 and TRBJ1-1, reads DSGVTQTPKHLITATGQRVTLRCSPRSGDLSVYWYQQSLDQGLQFLIQYYNGEERAKGNILERFSAQQFPDLHSELNLSSLELGDSALYFCASSVVRDVVNTEAFFGQGTRLTVV.

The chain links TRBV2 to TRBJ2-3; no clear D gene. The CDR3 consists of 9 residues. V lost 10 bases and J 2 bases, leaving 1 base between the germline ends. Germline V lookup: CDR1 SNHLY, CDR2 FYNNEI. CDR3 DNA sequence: TGTGCCAACACAGATACGCAGTATTTT. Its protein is CANTDTQYF.

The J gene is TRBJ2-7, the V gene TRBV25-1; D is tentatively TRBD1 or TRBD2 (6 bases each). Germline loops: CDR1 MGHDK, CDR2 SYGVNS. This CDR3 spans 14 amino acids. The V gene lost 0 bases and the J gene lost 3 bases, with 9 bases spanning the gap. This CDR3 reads CASSEYGGRYEQYF. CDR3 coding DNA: TGTGCCAGCAGTGAATATGGGGGGCGCTACGAGCAGTACTTC.

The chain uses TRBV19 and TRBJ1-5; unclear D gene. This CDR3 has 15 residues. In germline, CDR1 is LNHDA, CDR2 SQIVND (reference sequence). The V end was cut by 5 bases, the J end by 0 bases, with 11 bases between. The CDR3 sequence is CASSEAGYSNQPQHF. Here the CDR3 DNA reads TGTGCCAGTAGTGAGGCAGGCTATAGCAATCAGCCCCAGCATTTT.

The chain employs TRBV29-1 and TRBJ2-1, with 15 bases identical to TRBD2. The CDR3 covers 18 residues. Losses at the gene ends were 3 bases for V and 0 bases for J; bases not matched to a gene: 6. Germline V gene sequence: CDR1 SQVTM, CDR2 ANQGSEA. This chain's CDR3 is CSVEGLAGGSSSYNEQFF. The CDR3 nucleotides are TGCAGCGTTGAGGGACTAGCGGGAGGCAGCAGCTCCTACAATGAGCAGTTCTTC.

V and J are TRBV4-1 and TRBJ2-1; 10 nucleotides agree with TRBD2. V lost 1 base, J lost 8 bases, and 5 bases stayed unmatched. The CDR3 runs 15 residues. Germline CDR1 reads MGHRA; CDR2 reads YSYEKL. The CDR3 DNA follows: TGCGCCAGCAGCCAAGCTAGCGGGAGTTCGGATGAGCAGTTCTTC. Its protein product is CASSQASGSSDEQFF.

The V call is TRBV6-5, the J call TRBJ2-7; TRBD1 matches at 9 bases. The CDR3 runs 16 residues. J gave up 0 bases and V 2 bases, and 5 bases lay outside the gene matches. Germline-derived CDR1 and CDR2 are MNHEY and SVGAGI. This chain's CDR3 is CASSYVGQGLSYEQYF. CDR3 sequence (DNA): TGTGCCAGCAGTTACGTGGGACAGGGCCTCTCCTACGAGCAGTACTTC.

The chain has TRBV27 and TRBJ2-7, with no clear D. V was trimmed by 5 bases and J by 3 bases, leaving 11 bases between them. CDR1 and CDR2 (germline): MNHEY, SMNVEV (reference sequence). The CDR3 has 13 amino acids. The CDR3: CASSPRPLYEQYF. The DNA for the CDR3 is TGTGCCAGCAGTCCCCGACCTCTCTACGAGCAGTACTTC.

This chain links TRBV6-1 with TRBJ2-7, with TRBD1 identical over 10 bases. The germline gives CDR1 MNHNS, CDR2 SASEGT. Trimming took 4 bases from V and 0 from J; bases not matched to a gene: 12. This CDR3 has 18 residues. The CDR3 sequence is CASSARGTGALGSYEQYF. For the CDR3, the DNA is TGTGCCAGCAGTGCCAGAGGGACAGGGGCCCTCGGCTCCTACGAGCAGTACTTC.